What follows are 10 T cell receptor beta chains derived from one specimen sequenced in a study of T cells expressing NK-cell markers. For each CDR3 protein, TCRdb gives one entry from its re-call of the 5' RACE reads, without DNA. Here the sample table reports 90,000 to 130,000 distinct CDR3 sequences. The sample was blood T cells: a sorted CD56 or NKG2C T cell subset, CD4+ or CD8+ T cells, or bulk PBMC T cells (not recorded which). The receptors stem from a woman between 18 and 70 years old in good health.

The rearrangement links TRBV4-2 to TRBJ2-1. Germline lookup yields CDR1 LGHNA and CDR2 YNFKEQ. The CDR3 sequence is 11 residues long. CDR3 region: CASSRANEQFF.

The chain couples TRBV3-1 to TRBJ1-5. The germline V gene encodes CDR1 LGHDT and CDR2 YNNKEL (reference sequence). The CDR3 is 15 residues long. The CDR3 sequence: CASSQYSYSNQPQHF.

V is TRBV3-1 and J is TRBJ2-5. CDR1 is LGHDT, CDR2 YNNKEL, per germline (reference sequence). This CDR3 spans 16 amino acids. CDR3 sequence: CASSQVGYYKQETQYF.

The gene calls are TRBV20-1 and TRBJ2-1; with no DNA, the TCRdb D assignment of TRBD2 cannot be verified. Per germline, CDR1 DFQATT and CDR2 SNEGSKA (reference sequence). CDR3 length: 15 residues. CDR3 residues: CSATAGLAGYNEQFF.

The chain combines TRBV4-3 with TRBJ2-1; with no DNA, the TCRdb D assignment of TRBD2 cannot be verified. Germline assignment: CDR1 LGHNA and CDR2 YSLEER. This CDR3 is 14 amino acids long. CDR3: CASSRRDSDNEQFF.

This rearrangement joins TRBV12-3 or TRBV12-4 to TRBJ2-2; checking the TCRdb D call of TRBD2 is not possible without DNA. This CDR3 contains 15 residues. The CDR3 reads CASNLGLARAGELFF.

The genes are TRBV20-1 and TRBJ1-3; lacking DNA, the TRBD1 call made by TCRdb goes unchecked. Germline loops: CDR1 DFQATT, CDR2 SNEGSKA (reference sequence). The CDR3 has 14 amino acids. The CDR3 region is CSAHRASSGNTIYF.

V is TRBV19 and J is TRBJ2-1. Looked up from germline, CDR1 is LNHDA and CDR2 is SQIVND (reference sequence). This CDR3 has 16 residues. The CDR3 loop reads CASSPYGGGTYNEQFF.

The CDR3 sequence: CASSLAGPNTEAFF. The chain has TRBV7-3 and TRBJ1-1. This CDR3 is 14 amino acids long. Germline-derived CDR1 and CDR2 are SGHTA and FQGTGA.

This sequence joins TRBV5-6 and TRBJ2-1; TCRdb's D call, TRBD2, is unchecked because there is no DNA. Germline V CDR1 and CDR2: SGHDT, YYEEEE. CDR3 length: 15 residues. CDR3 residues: CASSIPSGSTNEQFF.